This T cell receptor beta chain was identified during a study of blood T cell repertoires in COVID-19. On the study more broadly: The United States, Italy and Spain supplied acute and convalescent COVID-19 samples. T cells, B-cell-depleted T cells, or PBMCs provided the cDNA or gDNA that served as material.

This CDR3 spans 14 amino acids. Trimming stripped 3 bases from V and 4 bases from J, with 11 bases between. The germline V gene encodes CDR1 ENHRY and CDR2 SYGVKD. Authors' data handling: Reference gene primer amplification gave estimated nucleated cell counts. Assay: immunoSEQ multiplex PCR; the TCRdb copy retains only in-frame clones and omits some. V, J and clone size are taken as reported in that table, and D and trimming were inferred from the DNA itself. Among 75,000 to 90,000 clones listed, approximately 86% were seen once. The chain has TRBV10-3 and TRBJ2-3, with a possible D match to TRBD1 (6 bases). The receptor was derived from a man between 45 and 60 years old with active or convalescent COVID-19. What was sequenced was peripheral blood. Written as DNA, the CDR3 is TGTGCCATCAGTGACGTACAGGGCTCAGATACGCAGTATTTT. This codes for CAISDVQGSDTQYF.